Reported below is one TCR beta chain. The data belong to a study of blood T cell repertoires in COVID-19. On the study more broadly: Collection of acute and convalescent COVID-19 samples took place in the United States, Italy and Spain. In each case, the material was cDNA or gDNA derived from T cells, B-cell-depleted T cells, or PBMCs.

Source study methods: Using reference gene primer amplification, nucleated cell counts were estimated. Repertoires were generated with immunoSEQ multiplex PCR, while TCRdb's copy carries only in-frame clones and drops some. V and J calls and clone size are those listed in that table; D and trimming were worked out from the DNA. The sample consists of about 60,000 clones, around 90% of them appearing once. The V gene's germline CDR1 is LNHNV and CDR2 YYDKDF (reference sequence). V gave up 9 bases and J gave up 0 bases; unmatched junction bases: 9. This CDR3 is 16 amino acids long. The TCR comes from a man aged 55 to 70 with acute or convalescent COVID-19. Sequencing was performed on peripheral blood. This chain uses TRBV15 with TRBJ2-2, with 8 bases matching TRBD1. The CDR3 DNA follows: TGTGCCACGAGTGGGCCGACAGGGGCGAACACCGGGGAGCTGTTTTTT. It translates to CATSGPTGANTGELFF. The whole variable domain, remainder taken from reference TRBV15 and TRBJ2-2, is DAMVIQNPRYQVTQFGKPVTLSCSQTLNHNVMYWYQQKSSQAPKLLFHYYDKDFNNEADTPDNFQSRRPNTSFCFLDIRSPGLGDTAMYLCATSGPTGANTGELFFGEGSRLTVL.